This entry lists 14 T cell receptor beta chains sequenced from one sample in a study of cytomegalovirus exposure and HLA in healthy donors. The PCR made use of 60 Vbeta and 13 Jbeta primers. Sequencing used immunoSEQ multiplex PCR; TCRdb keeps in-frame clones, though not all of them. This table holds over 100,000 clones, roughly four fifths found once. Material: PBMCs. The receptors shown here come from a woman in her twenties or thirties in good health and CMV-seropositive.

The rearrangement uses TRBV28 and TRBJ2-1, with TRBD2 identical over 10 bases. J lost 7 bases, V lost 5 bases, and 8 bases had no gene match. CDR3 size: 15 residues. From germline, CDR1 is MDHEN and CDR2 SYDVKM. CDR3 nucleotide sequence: TGTGCCAGCAGTCCGAGCGGGGGGGCCTCGAATGAGCAGTTCTTC. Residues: CASSPSGGASNEQFF.

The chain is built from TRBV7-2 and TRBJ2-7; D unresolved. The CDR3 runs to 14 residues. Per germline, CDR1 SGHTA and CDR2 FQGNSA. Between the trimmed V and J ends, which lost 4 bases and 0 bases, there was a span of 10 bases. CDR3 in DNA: TGTGCCAGCAGCTCCCTAAGTACCTCCTACGAGCAGTACTTC. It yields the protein CASSSLSTSYEQYF.

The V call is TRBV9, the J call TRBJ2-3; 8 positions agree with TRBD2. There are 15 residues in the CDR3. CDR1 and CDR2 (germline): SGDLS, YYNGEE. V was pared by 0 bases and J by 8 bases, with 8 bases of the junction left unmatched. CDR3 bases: TGTGCCAGCAGCGTAGCTACGGGGGGGCTTGTTACGCAGTATTTT. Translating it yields CASSVATGGLVTQYF.

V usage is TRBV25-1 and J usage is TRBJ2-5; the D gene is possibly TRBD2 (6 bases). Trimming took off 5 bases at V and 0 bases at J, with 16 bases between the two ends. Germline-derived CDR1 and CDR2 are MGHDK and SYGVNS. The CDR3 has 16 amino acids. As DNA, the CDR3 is TGTGCCAGCAGTCCGAGGCCGGGACTCCACCAAGAGACCCAGTACTTC. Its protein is CASSPRPGLHQETQYF. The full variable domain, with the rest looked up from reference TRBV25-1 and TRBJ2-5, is EADIYQTPRYLVIGTGKKITLECSQTMGHDKMYWYQQDPGMELHLIHYSYGVNSTEKGDLSSESTVSRIRTEHFPLTLESARPSHTSQYLCASSPRPGLHQETQYFGPGTRLLVL.

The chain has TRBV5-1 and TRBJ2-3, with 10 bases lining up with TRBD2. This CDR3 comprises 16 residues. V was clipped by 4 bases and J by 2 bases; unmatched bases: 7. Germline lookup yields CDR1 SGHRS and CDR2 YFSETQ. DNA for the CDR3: TGCGCCAGCAGCCCCTCTAGCGGGGGTTTCACAGATACGCAGTATTTT. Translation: CASSPSSGGFTDTQYF.

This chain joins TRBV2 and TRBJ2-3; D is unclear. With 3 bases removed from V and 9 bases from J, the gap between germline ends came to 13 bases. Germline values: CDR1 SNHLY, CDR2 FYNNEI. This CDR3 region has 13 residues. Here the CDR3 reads CASSDNQRWTQYF. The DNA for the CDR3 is TGTGCCAGCAGTGACAATCAGAGGTGGACGCAGTATTTT.

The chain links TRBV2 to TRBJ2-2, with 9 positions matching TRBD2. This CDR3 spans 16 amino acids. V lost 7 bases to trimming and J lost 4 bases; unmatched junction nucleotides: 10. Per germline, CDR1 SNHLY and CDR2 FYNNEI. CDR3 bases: TGTGCCAGCACCGTAGGGCGGGGGGGCGCCACCGGGGAGCTGTTTTTT. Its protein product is CASTVGRGGATGELFF.

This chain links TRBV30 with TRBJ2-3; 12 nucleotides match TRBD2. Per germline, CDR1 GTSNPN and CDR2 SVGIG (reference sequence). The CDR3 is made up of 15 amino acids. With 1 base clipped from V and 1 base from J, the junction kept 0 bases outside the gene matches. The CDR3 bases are TGTGCCTGGAGTGGACTAGCGGGGGGCACAGATACGCAGTATTTT. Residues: CAWSGLAGGTDTQYF.

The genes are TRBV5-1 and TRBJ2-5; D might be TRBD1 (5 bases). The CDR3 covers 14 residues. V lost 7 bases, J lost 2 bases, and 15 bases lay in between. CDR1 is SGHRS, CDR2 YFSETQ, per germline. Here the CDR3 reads CASWPGAGQETQYF. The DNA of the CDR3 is TGCGCCAGCTGGCCTGGAGCAGGGCAAGAGACCCAGTACTTC.

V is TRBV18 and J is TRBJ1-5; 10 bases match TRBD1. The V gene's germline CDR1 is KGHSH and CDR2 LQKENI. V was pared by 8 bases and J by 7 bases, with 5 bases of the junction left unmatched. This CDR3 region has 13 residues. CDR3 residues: CASRGTGDQPQHF. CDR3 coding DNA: TGTGCCAGCCGTGGGACAGGGGACCAGCCCCAGCATTTT.

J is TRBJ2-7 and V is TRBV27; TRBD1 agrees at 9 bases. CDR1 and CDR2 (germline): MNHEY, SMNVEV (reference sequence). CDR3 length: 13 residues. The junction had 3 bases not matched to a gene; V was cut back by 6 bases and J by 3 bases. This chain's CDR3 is CASRRDRVYEQYF. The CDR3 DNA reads TGTGCCAGCAGACGGGACAGGGTCTACGAGCAGTACTTC.

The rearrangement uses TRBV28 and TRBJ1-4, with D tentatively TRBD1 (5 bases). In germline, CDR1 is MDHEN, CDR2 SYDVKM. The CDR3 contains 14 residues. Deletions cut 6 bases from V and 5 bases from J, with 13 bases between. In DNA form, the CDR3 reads TGTGCCAGCAGATCCGGGACTTTGAATGAAAAACTGTTTTTT. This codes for CASRSGTLNEKLFF.

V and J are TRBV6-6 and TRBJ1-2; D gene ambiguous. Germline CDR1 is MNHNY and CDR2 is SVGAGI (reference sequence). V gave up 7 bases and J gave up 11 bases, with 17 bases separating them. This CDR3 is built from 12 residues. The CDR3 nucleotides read TGTGCCAGCACCTCGGGAGCAAACGATTACACCTTC. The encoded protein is CASTSGANDYTF.

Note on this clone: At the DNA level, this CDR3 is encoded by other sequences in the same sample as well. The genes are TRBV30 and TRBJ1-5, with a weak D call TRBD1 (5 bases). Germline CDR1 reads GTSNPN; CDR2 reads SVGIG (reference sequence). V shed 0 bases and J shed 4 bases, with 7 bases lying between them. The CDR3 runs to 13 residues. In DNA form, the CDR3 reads TGTGCCTGGAGTGTACAGGAAAATCAGCCCCAGCATTTT. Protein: CAWSVQENQPQHF. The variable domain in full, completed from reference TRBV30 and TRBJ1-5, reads SQTIHQWPATLVQPVGSPLSLECTVEGTSNPNLYWYRQAAGRGLQLLFYSVGIGQISSEVPQNLSASRPQDRQFILSSKKLLLSDSGFYLCAWSVQENQPQHFGDGTRLSIL.